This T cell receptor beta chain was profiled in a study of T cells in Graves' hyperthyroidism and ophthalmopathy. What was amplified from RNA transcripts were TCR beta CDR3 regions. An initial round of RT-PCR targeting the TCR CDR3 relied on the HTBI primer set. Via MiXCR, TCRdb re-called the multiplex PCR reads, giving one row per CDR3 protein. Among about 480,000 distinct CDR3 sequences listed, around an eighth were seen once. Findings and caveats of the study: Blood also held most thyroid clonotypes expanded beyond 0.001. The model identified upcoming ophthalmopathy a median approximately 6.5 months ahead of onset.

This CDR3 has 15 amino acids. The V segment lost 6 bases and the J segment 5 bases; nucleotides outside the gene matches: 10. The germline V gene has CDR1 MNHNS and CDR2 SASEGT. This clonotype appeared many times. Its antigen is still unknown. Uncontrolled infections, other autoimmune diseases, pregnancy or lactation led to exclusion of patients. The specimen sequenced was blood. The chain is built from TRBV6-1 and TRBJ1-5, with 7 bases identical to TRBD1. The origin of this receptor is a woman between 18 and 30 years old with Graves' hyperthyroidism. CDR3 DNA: TGTGCCAGCAGACGAAGCACAGGGGACGATCAGCCCCAGCATTTT. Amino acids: CASRRSTGDDQPQHF.